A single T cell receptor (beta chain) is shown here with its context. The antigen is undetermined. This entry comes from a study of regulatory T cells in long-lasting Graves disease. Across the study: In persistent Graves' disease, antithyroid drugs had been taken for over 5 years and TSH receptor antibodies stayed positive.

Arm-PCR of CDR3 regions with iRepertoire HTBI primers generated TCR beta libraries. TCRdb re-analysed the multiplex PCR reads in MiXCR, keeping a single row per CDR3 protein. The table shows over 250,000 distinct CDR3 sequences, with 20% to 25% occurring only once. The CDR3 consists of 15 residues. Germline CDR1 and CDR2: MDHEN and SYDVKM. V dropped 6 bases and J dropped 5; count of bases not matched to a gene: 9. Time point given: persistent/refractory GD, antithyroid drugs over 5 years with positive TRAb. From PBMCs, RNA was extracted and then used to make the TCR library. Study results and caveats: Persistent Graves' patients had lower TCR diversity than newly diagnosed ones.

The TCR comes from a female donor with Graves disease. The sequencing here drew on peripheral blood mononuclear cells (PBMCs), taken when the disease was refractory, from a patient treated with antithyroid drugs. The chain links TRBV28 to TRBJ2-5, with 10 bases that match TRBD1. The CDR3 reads CASSLDRGRRETQYF. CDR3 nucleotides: TGTGCCAGCAGCTTAGACAGGGGGCGCAGGGAGACCCAGTACTTC.